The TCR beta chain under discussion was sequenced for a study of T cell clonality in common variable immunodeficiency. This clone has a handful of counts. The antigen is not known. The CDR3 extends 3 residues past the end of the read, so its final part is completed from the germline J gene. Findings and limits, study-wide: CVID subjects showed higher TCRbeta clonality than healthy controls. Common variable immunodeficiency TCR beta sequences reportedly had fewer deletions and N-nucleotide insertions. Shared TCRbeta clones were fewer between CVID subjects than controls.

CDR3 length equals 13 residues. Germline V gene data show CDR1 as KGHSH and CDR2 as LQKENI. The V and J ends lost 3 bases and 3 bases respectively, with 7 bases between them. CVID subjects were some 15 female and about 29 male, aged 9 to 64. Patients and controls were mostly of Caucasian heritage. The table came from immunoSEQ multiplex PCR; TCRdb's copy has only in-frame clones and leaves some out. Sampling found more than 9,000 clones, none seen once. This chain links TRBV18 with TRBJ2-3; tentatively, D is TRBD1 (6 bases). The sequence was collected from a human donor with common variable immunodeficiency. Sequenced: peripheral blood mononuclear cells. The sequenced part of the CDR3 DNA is TGTGCCAGCTCACCGCAGGGGACAGATACG. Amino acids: CASSPQGTDT. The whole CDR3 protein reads CASSPQGTDTQYF.